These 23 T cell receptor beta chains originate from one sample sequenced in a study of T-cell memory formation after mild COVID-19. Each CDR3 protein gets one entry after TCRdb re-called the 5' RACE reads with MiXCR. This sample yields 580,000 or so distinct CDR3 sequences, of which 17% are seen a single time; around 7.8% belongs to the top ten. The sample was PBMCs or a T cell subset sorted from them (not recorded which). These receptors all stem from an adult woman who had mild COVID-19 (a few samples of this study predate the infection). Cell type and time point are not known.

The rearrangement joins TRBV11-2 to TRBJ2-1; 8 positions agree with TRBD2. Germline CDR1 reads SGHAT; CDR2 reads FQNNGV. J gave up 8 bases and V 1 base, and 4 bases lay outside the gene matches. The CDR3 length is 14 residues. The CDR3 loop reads CASSLAGGAYEQFF. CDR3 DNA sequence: TGTGCCAGCAGCTTAGCCGGGGGGGCCTATGAGCAGTTCTTC.

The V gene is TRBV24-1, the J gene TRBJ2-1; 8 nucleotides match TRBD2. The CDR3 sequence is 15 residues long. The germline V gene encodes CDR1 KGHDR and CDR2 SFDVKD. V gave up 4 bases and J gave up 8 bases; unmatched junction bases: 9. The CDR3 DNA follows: TGTGCCACCAGTGAGTCCGGGACTAGGGCGGATGAGCAGTTCTTC. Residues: CATSESGTRADEQFF.

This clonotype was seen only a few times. The chain's CDR3 is CSASRELGLREQYF. The CDR3 DNA reads TGCAGTGCATCACGGGAGCTCGGGTTGAGGGAGCAGTACTTC. The V call is TRBV20-1, the J call TRBJ2-7; possibly TRBD2 for D (6 bases). Germline V gene data show CDR1 as DFQATT and CDR2 as SNEGSKA (reference sequence). Trimming removed 6 bases from V and 7 bases from J, with 22 bases in between. The CDR3 is 14 residues long.

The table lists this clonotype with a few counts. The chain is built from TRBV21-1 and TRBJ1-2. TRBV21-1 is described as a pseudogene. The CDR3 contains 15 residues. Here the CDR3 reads CASSKDTGGENGYTF. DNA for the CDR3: TGTGCCAGCAGCAAAGATACAGGAGGGGAAAATGGCTACACCTTC.

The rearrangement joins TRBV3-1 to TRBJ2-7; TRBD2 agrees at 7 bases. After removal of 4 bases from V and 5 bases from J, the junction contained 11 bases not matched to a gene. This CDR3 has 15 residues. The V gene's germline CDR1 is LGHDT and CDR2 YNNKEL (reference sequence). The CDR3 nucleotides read TGTGCCAGCAGCCTCTCCCGACTAGCTTTCAACGAGCAGTACTTC. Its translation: CASSLSRLAFNEQYF.

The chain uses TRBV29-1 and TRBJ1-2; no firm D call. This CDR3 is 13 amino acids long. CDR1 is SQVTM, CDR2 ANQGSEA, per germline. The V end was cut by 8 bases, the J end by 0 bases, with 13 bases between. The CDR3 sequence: CSLLLGPNYGYTF. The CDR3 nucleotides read TGCAGCCTACTACTTGGGCCTAACTATGGCTACACCTTC.

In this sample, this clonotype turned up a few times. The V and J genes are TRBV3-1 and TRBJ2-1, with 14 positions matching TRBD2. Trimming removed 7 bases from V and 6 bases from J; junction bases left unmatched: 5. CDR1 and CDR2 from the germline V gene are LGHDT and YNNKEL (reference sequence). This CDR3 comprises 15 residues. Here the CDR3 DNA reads TGTGCCAGCAACTGGGGGACTAGCGGGGGCAATGAGCAGTTCTTC. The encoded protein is CASNWGTSGGNEQFF.

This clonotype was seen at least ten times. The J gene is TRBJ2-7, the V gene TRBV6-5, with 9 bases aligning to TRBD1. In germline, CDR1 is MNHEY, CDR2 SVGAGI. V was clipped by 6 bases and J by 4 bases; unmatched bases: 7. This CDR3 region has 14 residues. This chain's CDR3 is CASSQTGGSYEQYF. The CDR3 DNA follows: TGTGCCAGCAGCCAAACAGGGGGCTCGTACGAGCAGTACTTC.

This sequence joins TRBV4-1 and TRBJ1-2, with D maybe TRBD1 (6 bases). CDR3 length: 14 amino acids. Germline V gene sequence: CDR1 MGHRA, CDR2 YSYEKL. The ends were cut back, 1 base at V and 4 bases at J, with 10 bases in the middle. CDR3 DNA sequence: TGCGCCAGCAGCCAAGTCCTACAGGGCTATGGCTACACCTTC. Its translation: CASSQVLQGYGYTF.

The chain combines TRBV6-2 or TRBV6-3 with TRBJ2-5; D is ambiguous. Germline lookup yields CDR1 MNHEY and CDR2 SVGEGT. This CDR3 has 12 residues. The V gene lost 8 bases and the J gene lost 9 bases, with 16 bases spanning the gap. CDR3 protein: CASAEDPWSQYF. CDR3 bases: TGTGCCAGCGCTGAGGATCCGTGGTCCCAGTACTTC.

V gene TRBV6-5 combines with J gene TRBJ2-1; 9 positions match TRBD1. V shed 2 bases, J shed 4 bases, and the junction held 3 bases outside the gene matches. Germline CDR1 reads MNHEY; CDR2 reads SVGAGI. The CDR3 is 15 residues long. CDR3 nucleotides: TGTGCCAGCAGTTACGCGGGACAGGGTTACAATGAGCAGTTCTTC. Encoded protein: CASSYAGQGYNEQFF.

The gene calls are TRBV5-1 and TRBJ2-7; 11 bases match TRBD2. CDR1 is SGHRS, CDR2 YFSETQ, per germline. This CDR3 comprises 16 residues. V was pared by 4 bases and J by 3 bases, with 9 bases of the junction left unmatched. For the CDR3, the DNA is TGCGCCAGCAGCCGCTCTACCGGGACTAGCGGCTACGAGCAGTACTTC. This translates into CASSRSTGTSGYEQYF.

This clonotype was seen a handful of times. CDR3 nucleotide sequence: TGTGCCAGCAGCTCTATCTTACAGGGGTCCGGGCGGTCCGAAGCTTTCTTT. It translates to CASSSILQGSGRSEAFF. This chain links TRBV9 with TRBJ1-1; TRBD1 agrees at 7 bases. The CDR3 loop spans 17 amino acids. J gave up 8 bases and V 4 bases, and 20 bases lay outside the gene matches. Germline-derived CDR1 and CDR2 are SGDLS and YYNGEE. Using reference TRBV9 and TRBJ1-1 for the parts outside the CDR3, the full variable domain is DSGVTQTPKHLITATGQRVTLRCSPRSGDLSVYWYQQSLDQGLQFLIQYYNGEERAKGNILERFSAQQFPDLHSELNLSSLELGDSALYFCASSSILQGSGRSEAFFGQGTRLTVV.

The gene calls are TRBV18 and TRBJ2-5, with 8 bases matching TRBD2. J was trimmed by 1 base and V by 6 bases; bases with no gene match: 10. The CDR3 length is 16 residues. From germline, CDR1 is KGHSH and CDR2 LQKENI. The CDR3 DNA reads TGTGCCAGCTCTTATCCGGCGGGGGGTCGCCAAGAGACCCAGTACTTC. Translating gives CASSYPAGGRQETQYF. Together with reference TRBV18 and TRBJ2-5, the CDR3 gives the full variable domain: NAGVMQNPRHLVRRRGQEARLRCSPMKGHSHVYWYRQLPEEGLKFMVYLQKENIIDESGMPKERFSAEFPKEGPSILRIQQVVRGDSAAYFCASSYPAGGRQETQYFGPGTRLLVL.

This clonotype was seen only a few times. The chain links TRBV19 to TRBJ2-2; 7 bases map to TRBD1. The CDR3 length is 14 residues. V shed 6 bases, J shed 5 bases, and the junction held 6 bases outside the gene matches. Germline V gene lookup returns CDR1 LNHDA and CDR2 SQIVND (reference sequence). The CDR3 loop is CASSITGATGELFF. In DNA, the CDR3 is TGTGCCAGTAGCATCACAGGGGCGACCGGGGAGCTGTTTTTT.

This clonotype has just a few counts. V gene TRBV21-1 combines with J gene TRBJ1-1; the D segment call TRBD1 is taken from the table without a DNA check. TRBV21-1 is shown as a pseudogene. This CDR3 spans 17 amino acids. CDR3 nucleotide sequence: TGTGCCAGCAGCAAAGGAACGGGGGGGGCAATGAACACTGAAGCTTTCTTT. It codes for CASSKGTGGAMNTEAFF.

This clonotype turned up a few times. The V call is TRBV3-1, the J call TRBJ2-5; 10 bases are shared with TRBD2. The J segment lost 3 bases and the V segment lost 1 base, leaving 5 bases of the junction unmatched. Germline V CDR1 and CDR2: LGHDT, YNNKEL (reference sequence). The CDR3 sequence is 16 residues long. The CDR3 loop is CASSQVASGRKETQYF. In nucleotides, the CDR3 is TGTGCCAGCAGCCAAGTTGCTAGCGGGAGAAAAGAGACCCAGTACTTC.

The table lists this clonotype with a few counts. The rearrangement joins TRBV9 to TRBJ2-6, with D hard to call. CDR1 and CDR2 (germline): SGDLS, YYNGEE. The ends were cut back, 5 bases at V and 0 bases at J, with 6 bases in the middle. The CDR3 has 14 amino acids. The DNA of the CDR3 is TGTGCCAGCAGGGGCTCCTCTGGGGCCAACGTCCTGACTTTC. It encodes CASRGSSGANVLTF.

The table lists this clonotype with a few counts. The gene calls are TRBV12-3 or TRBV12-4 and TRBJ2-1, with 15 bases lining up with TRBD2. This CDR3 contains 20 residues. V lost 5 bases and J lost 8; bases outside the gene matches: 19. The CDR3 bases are TGTGCCAGCAGTCTCGCTGGACTAGCGGGGGGGCCGAGTCTAGCCGATGAGCAGTTCTTC. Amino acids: CASSLAGLAGGPSLADEQFF.

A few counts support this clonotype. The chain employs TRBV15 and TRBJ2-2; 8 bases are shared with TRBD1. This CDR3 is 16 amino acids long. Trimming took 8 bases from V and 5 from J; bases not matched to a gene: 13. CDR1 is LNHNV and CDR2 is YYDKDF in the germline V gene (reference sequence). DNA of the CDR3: TGTGCCACCCGCGTCGACAGGGGAAGATGGACCGGGGAGCTGTTTTTT. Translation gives CATRVDRGRWTGELFF.

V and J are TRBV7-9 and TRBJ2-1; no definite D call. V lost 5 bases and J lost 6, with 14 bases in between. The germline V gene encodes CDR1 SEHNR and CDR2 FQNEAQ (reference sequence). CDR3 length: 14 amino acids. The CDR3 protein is CASSRIRALNEQFF. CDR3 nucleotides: TGTGCCAGCAGCCGTATAAGGGCGCTCAATGAGCAGTTCTTC.

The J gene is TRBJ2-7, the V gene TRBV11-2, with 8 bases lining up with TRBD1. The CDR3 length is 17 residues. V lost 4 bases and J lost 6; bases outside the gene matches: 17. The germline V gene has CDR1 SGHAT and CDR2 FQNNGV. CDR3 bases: TGTGCCAGCAGCTCAAGACAGGGGTCAGATAAGACGTTCGAGCAGTACTTC. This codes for CASSSRQGSDKTFEQYF. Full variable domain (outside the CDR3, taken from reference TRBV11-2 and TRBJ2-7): EAGVAQSPRYKIIEKRQSVAFWCNPISGHATLYWYQQILGQGPKLLIQFQNNGVVDDSQLPKDRFSAERLKGVDSTLKIQPAKLEDSAVYLCASSSRQGSDKTFEQYFGPGTRLTVT.

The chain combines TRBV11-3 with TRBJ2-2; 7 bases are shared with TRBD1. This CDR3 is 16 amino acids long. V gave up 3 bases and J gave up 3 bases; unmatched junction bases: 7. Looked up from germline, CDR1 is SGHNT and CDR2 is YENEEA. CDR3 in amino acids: CASSLGQRSDTGELFF. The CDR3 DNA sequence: TGTGCCAGCAGCTTGGGACAGAGGTCCGACACCGGGGAGCTGTTTTTT.